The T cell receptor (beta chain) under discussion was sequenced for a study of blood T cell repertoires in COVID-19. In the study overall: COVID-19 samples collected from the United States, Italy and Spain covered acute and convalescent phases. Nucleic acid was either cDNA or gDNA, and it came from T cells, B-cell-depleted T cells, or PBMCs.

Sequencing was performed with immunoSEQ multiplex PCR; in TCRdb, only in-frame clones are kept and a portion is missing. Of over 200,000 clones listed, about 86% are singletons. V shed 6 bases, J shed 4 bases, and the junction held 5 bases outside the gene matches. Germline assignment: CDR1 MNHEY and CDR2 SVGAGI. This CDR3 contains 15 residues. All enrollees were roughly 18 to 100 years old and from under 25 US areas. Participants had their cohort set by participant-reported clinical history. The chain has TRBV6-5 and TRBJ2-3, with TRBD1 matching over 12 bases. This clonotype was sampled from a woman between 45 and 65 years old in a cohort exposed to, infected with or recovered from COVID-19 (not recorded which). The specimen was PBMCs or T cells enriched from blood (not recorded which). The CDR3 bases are TGTGCCAGCAGGGGACAGGGGGCGCGGGCAGATACGCAGTATTTT. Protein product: CASRGQGARADTQYF.